Listed here is a single T cell receptor beta chain. Method: immunoSEQ multiplex PCR; TCRdb's copy keeps in-frame clones and lacks some. The sample has approximately 70,000 clones, roughly 90% seen once. The record originates from a study of control samples from healthy donors and cancer patients. The sequence came from a man aged 55 to 70 with colorectal cancer. The specimen sequenced was PBMCs.

The CDR3 DNA sequence: TGTGCCAGCAGAGTCAGACAGGGCCGGGGCGAGACCCAGTACTTC. Translated, it gives CASRVRQGRGETQYF. The chain combines TRBV5-5 with TRBJ2-5; TRBD1 matches 7 bases. Germline V gene lookup returns CDR1 SGHKS and CDR2 YYEKEE (reference sequence). Germline trimming cut 5 bases from V and 5 bases from J; bases unmatched to any gene: 12. The CDR3 is 15 residues long.